These 2 T cell receptor beta chains were all obtained from the same sample, sequenced in a study of blood T cell repertoires in COVID-19. This table comes from immunoSEQ multiplex PCR, and its TCRdb copy is limited to in-frame clones, with some not included. Of approximately 12,000 clones in the sample, around 82% were seen once. Sequencing was carried out using peripheral blood. The receptors come from a human donor in a cohort sampled during active COVID-19.

The chain carries TRBV19 and TRBJ2-5, with 11 bases lining up with TRBD2. Germline trimming cut 8 bases from V and 5 bases from J; bases unmatched to any gene: 10. Germline CDR1 LNHDA, CDR2 SQIVND (reference sequence). The CDR3 consists of 15 residues. The CDR3 DNA reads TGTGCCAGTTCTGGGCGACTAGCGGGAATGGAGACCCAGTACTTC. Amino acids: CASSGRLAGMETQYF.

The CDR3 nucleotides read TGTGCCAGCAGCCTATCAGGGGCCCTTCAGACTGAAGCTTTCTTT. Encoded protein: CASSLSGALQTEAFF. The rearrangement uses TRBV7-3 and TRBJ1-1, with a tentative D call TRBD1 (6 bases). The V end was cut by 5 bases, the J end by 5 bases, with 18 bases between. The CDR3 has 15 residues. Germline V lookup: CDR1 SGHTA, CDR2 FQGTGA.